The 12 T cell receptor beta chains below come from one sample, sequenced in a study of blood T cell repertoires in COVID-19. Repertoires were generated with immunoSEQ multiplex PCR, while TCRdb's copy carries only in-frame clones and drops some. The sample holds about 59,000 clones; more than 75% are singletons and the top ten take 10% to 15%. Sequencing was done on a sample of peripheral blood. The receptor source for this set is a man older than 75 with acute or convalescent COVID-19.

The chain uses TRBV7-2 and TRBJ2-7, with 9 nucleotides matching TRBD2. Germline loops: CDR1 SGHTA, CDR2 FQGNSA. The CDR3 has 16 amino acids. V shed 2 bases, J shed 4 bases, and the junction held 9 bases outside the gene matches. The CDR3 reads CASSLLGAGGGYEQYF. The DNA for the CDR3 is TGTGCCAGCAGCTTATTAGGAGCGGGAGGAGGATACGAGCAGTACTTC.

The chain recombines TRBV11-2 with TRBJ1-2, with D hard to call. V shed 5 bases and J shed 8 bases, with 15 bases lying between them. Germline V gene data show CDR1 as SGHAT and CDR2 as FQNNGV. This CDR3 has 13 residues. Written as DNA, the CDR3 is TGTGCCAGCAGCCCGATCATCGCGGGGGGCTACACCTTC. Translation gives CASSPIIAGGYTF.

This clone showed up just once. The J gene is TRBJ2-2, the V gene TRBV18; D unclear. Germline V gene sequence: CDR1 KGHSH, CDR2 LQKENI. The V and J ends lost 3 bases and 5 bases respectively, with 7 bases between them. The CDR3 sequence is 13 residues long. CDR3 region: CASSPPLTGELFF. For the CDR3, the DNA is TGTGCCAGCTCACCGCCACTGACCGGGGAGCTGTTTTTT.

This clone appeared once. The V gene is TRBV27, the J gene TRBJ2-2, with 7 bases fitting TRBD2. Germline CDR1 and CDR2: MNHEY and SMNVEV (reference sequence). V shed 5 bases, J shed 4 bases, and the junction held 10 bases outside the gene matches. This CDR3 is built from 16 residues. The CDR3 nucleotides read TGTGCCAGCAGTGACCTCGGGGGGAAGCGCACCGGGGAGCTGTTTTTT. Translated, it gives CASSDLGGKRTGELFF.

This clone was seen a few times. The chain joins TRBV30 to TRBJ1-5, with D tentatively TRBD1 (6 bases). Trimming shortened V by 4 bases and J by 1 base, and 14 bases separated the two germline ends. This CDR3 is 15 amino acids long. Germline values: CDR1 GTSNPN, CDR2 SVGIG (reference sequence). The CDR3 is CAWNGGLGSNQPQHF. In nucleotides, the CDR3 is TGTGCCTGGAACGGGGGGCTGGGGAGCAATCAGCCCCAGCATTTT.

CDR3 nucleotides: TGTGCCTTGGCGACTAGCGGGGTGAATGAGCAGTTCTTC. Its protein is CALATSGVNEQFF. The V and J genes are TRBV30 and TRBJ2-1; 11 bases are shared with TRBD2. Germline V CDR1 and CDR2: GTSNPN, SVGIG (reference sequence). Trimming cost V 7 bases and J 7 bases; bases outside gene matches: 6. CDR3 length equals 13 residues.

CDR3 in DNA: TGTGCCAGCAGCAACACCTACGAGCAGTACTTC. Protein: CASSNTYEQYF. This sequence joins TRBV21-1 and TRBJ2-7; the listed D gene, TRBD1, was not tested against the DNA. TRBV21-1 is a pseudogene. This CDR3 is 11 amino acids long.

The chain carries TRBV5-6 and TRBJ1-5, with unresolved D. V was trimmed by 2 bases and J by 5 bases, leaving 8 bases between them. Germline V gene lookup returns CDR1 SGHDT and CDR2 YYEEEE. CDR3 length equals 13 residues. The CDR3, as DNA: TGTGCCAGCAGCTTACGGTTGGATCAGCCCCAGCATTTT. The encoded protein is CASSLRLDQPQHF.

The chain recombines TRBV12-3 or TRBV12-4 with TRBJ1-1; D is uncertain. The CDR3 sequence is 12 residues long. The V gene lost 6 bases and the J gene lost 3 bases, with 8 bases spanning the gap. CDR3 in amino acids: CASRTSYTEAFF. CDR3 nucleotide sequence: TGTGCCAGCAGAACAAGTTACACTGAAGCTTTCTTT.

This chain links TRBV5-4 with TRBJ1-1; D is unclear. V was shortened by 1 base and J by 2 bases, with 12 bases between the two germline ends. This CDR3 comprises 15 residues. CDR1 is SGHNT and CDR2 is YYREEE in the germline V gene (reference sequence). The CDR3 nucleotides read TGTGCCAGCAGCTTGTACGCCGGGTCCAACACTGAAGCTTTCTTT. Its protein is CASSLYAGSNTEAFF.

This rearrangement joins TRBV27 to TRBJ2-7, with D maybe TRBD1 (5 bases). The CDR3 is 13 residues long. Deletions cut 9 bases from V and 2 bases from J, with 14 bases between. Germline values: CDR1 MNHEY, CDR2 SMNVEV (reference sequence). The CDR3 loop is CASRESGTYEQYF. Written as DNA, the CDR3 is TGTGCCAGTAGAGAATCAGGGACCTACGAGCAGTACTTC.

The chain employs TRBV25-1 and TRBJ1-1; unclear D gene. Per germline, CDR1 MGHDK and CDR2 SYGVNS. This CDR3 is 12 amino acids long. The V and J ends lost 7 bases and 3 bases respectively, with 9 bases between them. The CDR3 loop reads CASISRYTEAFF. The CDR3 DNA reads TGTGCCAGCATTTCCCGGTACACTGAAGCTTTCTTT.